The T cell receptor beta chain under discussion was sequenced for a study of T cell repertoires in cytomegalovirus infection. In regard to this clonotype: Its antigen is still unknown.

Deletions cut 7 bases from V and 5 bases from J, with 12 bases between. CDR3 size: 13 residues. TCRdb itself ran the reads through MiXCR, one entry per CDR3 protein. The table lists 110,000 or so distinct CDR3 sequences, around 30% of them singletons. The sequenced sample was CD8+ T cells from cultured PBMCs, obtained from culture after CMV antigen stimulation. This TCR was recovered from a human donor in good health (CMV status not recorded). Some clones in this sample may be carry-over from other donors' samples. The chain uses TRBV12-3 or TRBV12-4 and TRBJ1-5; D perhaps matches TRBD1 (6 bases). This chain's CDR3 is CASTLRGDQPQHF. The CDR3 DNA follows: TGTGCCAGCACCCTGAGGGGGGATCAGCCCCAGCATTTT.